The 10 T cell receptor beta chains presented below share a single source sample, sequenced in a study of cytomegalovirus exposure and HLA in healthy donors. In the PCR, 60 Vbeta and 13 Jbeta primers were used. Clones were read by immunoSEQ multiplex PCR, and TCRdb kept only the in-frame ones, dropping some. In the table there are approximately 100,000 clones, 78% of which are singletons. The sequenced sample consisted of PBMCs. These TCRs come from a woman aged 40 to 50 in good health and CMV-seropositive.

The genes are TRBV9 and TRBJ2-3; 7 bases map to TRBD2. V shed 1 base and J 2 bases; nucleotides not matched to a gene: 1. CDR1 and CDR2 from the germline V gene are SGDLS and YYNGEE. This CDR3 is 14 amino acids long. The CDR3 spells CASSVSGTTDTQYF. The CDR3 region has the DNA TGTGCCAGCAGCGTAAGCGGGACCACAGATACGCAGTATTTT.

V and J are TRBV5-1 and TRBJ2-5; 7 bases fit TRBD2. This CDR3 has 14 amino acids. The V gene end was trimmed by 1 base and the J gene end by 7 bases; junction bases not matched to a gene: 7. Germline assignment: CDR1 SGHRS and CDR2 YFSETQ. CDR3 amino acids: CASSLSAGEGTQYF. The DNA of the CDR3 is TGCGCCAGCAGCTTGTCGGCGGGAGAGGGGACCCAGTACTTC.

The chain carries TRBV12-5 and TRBJ2-5; 10 bases agree with TRBD1. Trimming cost V 4 bases and J 6 bases; bases outside gene matches: 2. CDR3 length: 13 residues. Germline V CDR1 and CDR2: LGHNT, FRNRAP. The CDR3 DNA follows: TGTGCTAGTGGTTGGGACAGGGGACAGACCCAGTACTTC. As protein: CASGWDRGQTQYF. The variable domain in full, with the rest retrieved from reference TRBV12-5 and TRBJ2-5, is DARVTQTPRHKVTEMGQEVTMRCQPILGHNTVFWYRQTMMQGLELLAYFRNRAPLDDSGMPKDRFSAEMPDATLATLKIQPSEPRDSAVYFCASGWDRGQTQYFGPGTRLLVL.

J is TRBJ2-5 and V is TRBV5-1; 10 bases match TRBD2. This CDR3 comprises 15 residues. The junction had 6 bases not matched to a gene; V was cut back by 4 bases and J by 3 bases. CDR1 is SGHRS and CDR2 is YFSETQ in the germline V gene. CDR3 protein: CASSRSGRAEETQYF. DNA of the CDR3: TGCGCCAGCAGCCGGAGCGGGAGGGCTGAAGAGACCCAGTACTTC.

The V gene is TRBV11-2, the J gene TRBJ2-3; the D gene is possibly TRBD2 (6 bases). Germline V gene lookup returns CDR1 SGHAT and CDR2 FQNNGV. The V and J ends lost 0 bases and 4 bases respectively, with 11 bases between them. The CDR3 has 15 residues. This CDR3 reads CASSLDGSGADTQYF. The CDR3 DNA reads as TGTGCCAGCAGCTTAGACGGGAGTGGGGCAGATACGCAGTATTTT.

The J gene is TRBJ1-5, the V gene TRBV7-5; the table's D call TRBD1 went unverified against the DNA. TRBV7-5 is described as a pseudogene. The CDR3 sequence is 12 residues long. In DNA, the CDR3 is TGTGCCAAACACAGGGGGTGTCAGCCCCAGCATTTT. Translation: CAKHRGCQPQHF.

The chain uses TRBV13 and TRBJ2-1, with 13 bases aligning to TRBD2. With 5 bases clipped from V and 0 bases from J, the junction kept 7 bases outside the gene matches. The CDR3 spans 18 residues. The germline gives CDR1 PRHDT, CDR2 FYEKMQ (reference sequence). This chain's CDR3 is CASSTRTSGRTSYNEQFF. Written as DNA, the CDR3 is TGTGCCAGCAGCACTCGGACTAGCGGGAGAACCTCCTACAATGAGCAGTTCTTC.

The rearrangement uses TRBV6-4 and TRBJ2-7; D not certain. This CDR3 region has 12 residues. Trimming cost V 4 bases and J 5 bases, with 9 bases left between them. Germline values: CDR1 MRHNA, CDR2 SNTAGT. As DNA, the CDR3 is TGTGCCAGCAGTGGCGGTCCCAACGAGCAGTACTTC. Translating gives CASSGGPNEQYF.

The table lists this clone with a count of one. J is TRBJ1-1 and V is TRBV28; possibly TRBD1 for D (6 bases). V shed 5 bases and J shed 5 bases, with 12 bases lying between them. Germline-derived CDR1 and CDR2 are MDHEN and SYDVKM. The CDR3 runs to 13 residues. CDR3: CASSRRGGTEAFF. In nucleotides, the CDR3 is TGTGCCAGCAGTAGACGAGGGGGTACTGAAGCTTTCTTT.

The genes are TRBV7-3 and TRBJ2-2; 8 positions match TRBD1. The junction had 0 bases not matched to a gene; V was cut back by 2 bases and J by 4 bases. Per germline, CDR1 SGHTA and CDR2 FQGTGA. The CDR3 length is 14 residues. CDR3 nucleotide sequence: TGTGCCAGCAGCTTAGACAGGGGCACCGGGGAGCTGTTTTTT. Its protein product is CASSLDRGTGELFF.